A selection of T cell receptor beta chains follows, all from one sample in a study of CD8 T cells in Susac syndrome. TCRdb fed the immunoSEQ multiplex PCR reads into MiXCR, producing one record per CDR3 protein. Among 56,000 or so distinct CDR3 sequences listed, approximately 95% were seen once. The sequencing sample was made of CD8+ T cells from PBMCs. These receptors came from a human donor with Susac syndrome. Both conserved end residues are part of each CDR3. The order of the fields is V gene, CDR3 protein.

v_gene: TRBV6-2/TRBV6-3; CDR3aa: CASGFLAGELFF
v_gene: TRBV9; CDR3aa: CASTTGGPPTGELFF
v_gene: TRBV4-2; CDR3aa: CASRQEDRGTNEKLFF
v_gene: TRBV10-3; CDR3aa: CAITPDTSSYNEQFF
v_gene: TRBV7-8; CDR3aa: CASSTRLSQAHNEQFF
v_gene: TRBV5-4; CDR3aa: CASSLAWASGGAFQETQYF
v_gene: TRBV30; CDR3aa: CLRGQGNEQFF
v_gene: TRBV5-4; CDR3aa: CASTAGSSGYTF
v_gene: TRBV6-1; CDR3aa: CASSPGTGEQYF
v_gene: TRBV6-6; CDR3aa: CASRIAGGSGTDTQYF
v_gene: TRBV15; CDR3aa: CATSSEDRGRSDGYTF
v_gene: TRBV30; CDR3aa: CAWTGQRSKNQPQHF
v_gene: TRBV15; CDR3aa: CATSATGTNYGYTF
v_gene: TRBV27; CDR3aa: CASSLGPNTEAFF
v_gene: TRBV24-1; CDR3aa: CATQGNEQYF
v_gene: TRBV12-5; CDR3aa: CASGNSGGASEQFF
v_gene: TRBV20-1; CDR3aa: CSASARLAGQNEQFF
v_gene: TRBV29-1; CDR3aa: CSVLGDFVEQYF
v_gene: TRBV30; CDR3aa: CAWSVFGDRPQHF
v_gene: TRBV7-3; CDR3aa: CASSPVRDAGYSGANVLTF
v_gene: TRBV5-4; CDR3aa: CASSRGALEQYF
v_gene: TRBV29-1; CDR3aa: CSVEARDNYGYTF
v_gene: TRBV13; CDR3aa: CASSLARGQGYTF
v_gene: TRBV30; CDR3aa: CAWSAHPGVMAEAFF
v_gene: TRBV12-3/TRBV12-4; CDR3aa: CASSRTSGAETQYF
v_gene: TRBV9; CDR3aa: CASSAGQGRDIQYF
v_gene: TRBV2; CDR3aa: CATLRQGRDNEQFF
v_gene: TRBV30; CDR3aa: CAWTRGVTNTGELFF
v_gene: TRBV4-1; CDR3aa: CASSQIGTENDGYTF
v_gene: TRBV6-6; CDR3aa: CASDDRGNQPQHF
v_gene: TRBV9; CDR3aa: CASSSSVAGGLRYNEQFF
v_gene: TRBV20-1; CDR3aa: CSARALQETQYF
v_gene: TRBV7-9; CDR3aa: CASRQTRDIYNEQFF
v_gene: TRBV6-6; CDR3aa: CASSLRTSGGVDEQYF
v_gene: TRBV30; CDR3aa: CAWSDVVGPLSYEQYF
v_gene: TRBV4-1; CDR3aa: CASSHGQGAYGYTF
v_gene: TRBV19; CDR3aa: CATGRARDQPQHF
v_gene: TRBV5-6; CDR3aa: CASRIQGDYGYTF
v_gene: TRBV10-2; CDR3aa: CASNRGDNSPLHF
v_gene: TRBV5-6; CDR3aa: CASSLPRGMNTEAFF